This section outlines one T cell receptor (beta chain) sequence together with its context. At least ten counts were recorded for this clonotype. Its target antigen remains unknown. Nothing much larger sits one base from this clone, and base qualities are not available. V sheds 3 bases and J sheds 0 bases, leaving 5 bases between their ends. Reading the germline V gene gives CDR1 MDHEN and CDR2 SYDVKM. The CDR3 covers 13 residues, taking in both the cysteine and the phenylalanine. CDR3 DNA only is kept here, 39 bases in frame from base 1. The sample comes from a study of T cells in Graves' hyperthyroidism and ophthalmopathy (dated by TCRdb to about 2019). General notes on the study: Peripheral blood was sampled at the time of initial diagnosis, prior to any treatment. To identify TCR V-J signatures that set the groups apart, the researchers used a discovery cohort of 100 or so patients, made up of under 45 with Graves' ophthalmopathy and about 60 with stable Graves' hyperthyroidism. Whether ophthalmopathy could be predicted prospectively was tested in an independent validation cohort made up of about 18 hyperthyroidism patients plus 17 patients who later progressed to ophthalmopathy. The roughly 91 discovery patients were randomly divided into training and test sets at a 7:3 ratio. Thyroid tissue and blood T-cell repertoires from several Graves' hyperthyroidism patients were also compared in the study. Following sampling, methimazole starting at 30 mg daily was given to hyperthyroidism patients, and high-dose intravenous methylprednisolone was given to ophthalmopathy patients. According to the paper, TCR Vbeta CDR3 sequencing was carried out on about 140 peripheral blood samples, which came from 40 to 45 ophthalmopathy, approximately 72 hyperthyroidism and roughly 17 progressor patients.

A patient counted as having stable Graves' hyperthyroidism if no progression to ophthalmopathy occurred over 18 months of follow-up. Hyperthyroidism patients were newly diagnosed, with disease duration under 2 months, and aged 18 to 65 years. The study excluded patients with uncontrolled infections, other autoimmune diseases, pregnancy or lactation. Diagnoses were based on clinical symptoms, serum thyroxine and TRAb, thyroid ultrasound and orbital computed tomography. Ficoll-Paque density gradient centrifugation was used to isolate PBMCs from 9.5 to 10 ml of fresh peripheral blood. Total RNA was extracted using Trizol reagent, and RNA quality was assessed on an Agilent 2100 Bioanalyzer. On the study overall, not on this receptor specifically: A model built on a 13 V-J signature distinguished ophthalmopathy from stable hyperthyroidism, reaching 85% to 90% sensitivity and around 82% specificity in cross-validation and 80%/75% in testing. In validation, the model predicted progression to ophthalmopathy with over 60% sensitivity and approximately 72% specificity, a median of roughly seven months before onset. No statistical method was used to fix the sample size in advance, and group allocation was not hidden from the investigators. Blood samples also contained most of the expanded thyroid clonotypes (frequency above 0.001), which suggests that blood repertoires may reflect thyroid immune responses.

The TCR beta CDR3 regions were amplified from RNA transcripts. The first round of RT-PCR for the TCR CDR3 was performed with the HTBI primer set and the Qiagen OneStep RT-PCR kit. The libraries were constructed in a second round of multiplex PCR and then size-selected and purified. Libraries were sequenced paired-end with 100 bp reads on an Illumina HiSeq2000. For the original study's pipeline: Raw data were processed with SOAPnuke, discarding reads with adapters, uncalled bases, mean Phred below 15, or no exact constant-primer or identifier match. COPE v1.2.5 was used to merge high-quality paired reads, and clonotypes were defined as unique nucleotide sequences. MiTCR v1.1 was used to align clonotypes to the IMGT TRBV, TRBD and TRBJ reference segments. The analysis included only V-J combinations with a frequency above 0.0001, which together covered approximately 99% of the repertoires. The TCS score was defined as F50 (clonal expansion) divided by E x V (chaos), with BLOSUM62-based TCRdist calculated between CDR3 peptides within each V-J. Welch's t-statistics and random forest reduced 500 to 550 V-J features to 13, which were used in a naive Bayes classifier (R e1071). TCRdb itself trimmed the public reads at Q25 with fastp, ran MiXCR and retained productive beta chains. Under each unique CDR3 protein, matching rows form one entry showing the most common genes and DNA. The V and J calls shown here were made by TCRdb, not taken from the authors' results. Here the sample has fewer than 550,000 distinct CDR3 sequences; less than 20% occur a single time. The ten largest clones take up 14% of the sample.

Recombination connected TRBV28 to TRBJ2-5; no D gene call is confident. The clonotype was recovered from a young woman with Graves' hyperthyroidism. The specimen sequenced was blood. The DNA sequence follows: TGTGCCAGCAGTTTTGGACACCAAGAGACCCAGTACTTC. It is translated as CASSFGHQETQYF. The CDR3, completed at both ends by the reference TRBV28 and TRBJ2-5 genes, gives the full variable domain DVKVTQSSRYLVKRTGEKVFLECVQDMDHENMFWYRQDPGLGLRLIYFSYDVKMKEKGDIPEGYSVSREKKERFSLILESASTNQTSMYLCASSFGHQETQYFGPGTRLLVL.